Listed below are T cell receptor beta chains from one sample, sequenced in a study of OX40 agonist ivuxolimab in advanced cancers. Measured with immunoSEQ multiplex PCR; TCRdb has only the in-frame clones, and not every one. The data show roughly 58,000 clones, approximately 86% seen once. The sample was CD4+ or CD8+ T cells sorted from blood, taken in a trial of the OX40 agonist ivuxolimab. The receptors originated from an adult with an advanced solid tumor such as melanoma, head and neck, liver or kidney cancer. Both conserved end residues are part of each CDR3. The order of the fields is clone size, J gene, V gene, D gene, CDR3 protein, CDR3 DNA. D genes are given only for firm matches. Rows give clone size only sometimes, using once, few, many, or a class for an expanded clone.

clone size: NA; J gene: TRBJ2-7; V gene: TRBV19; D gene: NA; CDR3 protein: CASSMTPSSYEQYF; CDR3 DNA: TGTGCCAGTAGTATGACACCCAGCTCCTACGAGCAGTACTTC
clone size: NA; J gene: TRBJ1-2; V gene: TRBV27; D gene: NA; CDR3 protein: CASSSLRTEGYGYTF; CDR3 DNA: TGTGCCAGCAGTTCCCTCAGGACAGAGGGCTATGGCTACACCTTC
clone size: NA; J gene: TRBJ1-1; V gene: TRBV11-3; D gene: TRBD1; CDR3 protein: CASSSLTGGTVTEAFF; CDR3 DNA: TGTGCCAGCAGCTCTCTTACAGGGGGCACTGTCACTGAAGCTTTCTTT
clone size: once; J gene: TRBJ2-1; V gene: TRBV4-3; D gene: NA; CDR3 protein: CASSQVVGLGEQFF; CDR3 DNA: TGCGCCAGCAGCCAAGTGGTTGGATTGGGTGAGCAGTTCTTC
clone size: NA; J gene: TRBJ1-2; V gene: TRBV6-5; D gene: NA; CDR3 protein: CASSYSTAGSGGYTF; CDR3 DNA: TGTGCCAGCAGTTACTCCACTGCAGGGTCTGGTGGCTACACCTTC
clone size: NA; J gene: TRBJ2-1; V gene: TRBV19; D gene: NA; CDR3 protein: CASSLAGFNNEQFF; CDR3 DNA: TGTGCCAGTAGTCTGGCAGGGTTCAACAATGAGCAGTTCTTC
clone size: once; J gene: TRBJ1-1; V gene: TRBV7-8; D gene: NA; CDR3 protein: CASSFSGEGKAFF; CDR3 DNA: TGTGCCAGCAGCTTCTCAGGGGAGGGAAAGGCTTTCTTT
clone size: NA; J gene: TRBJ1-1; V gene: TRBV6-5; D gene: TRBD1; CDR3 protein: CASGEGAYTEAFF; CDR3 DNA: TGTGCCAGCGGTGAGGGGGCGTACACTGAAGCTTTCTTT
clone size: NA; J gene: TRBJ2-5; V gene: TRBV9; D gene: TRBD2; CDR3 protein: CASSTAGTSGETQYF; CDR3 DNA: TGTGCCAGCAGCACTGCCGGGACTAGCGGGGAGACCCAGTACTTC
clone size: NA; J gene: TRBJ2-7; V gene: TRBV4-1; D gene: TRBD2; CDR3 protein: CASSQGSLAGQVGNSYEQYF; CDR3 DNA: TGCGCCAGCAGCCAAGGATCGCTAGCGGGACAAGTGGGGAACTCCTACGAGCAGTACTTC
clone size: NA; J gene: TRBJ1-1; V gene: TRBV6-1; D gene: TRBD1; CDR3 protein: CASSTQGTGGTEAFF; CDR3 DNA: TGTGCCAGCAGTACACAGGGGACAGGGGGAACTGAAGCTTTCTTT
clone size: few; J gene: TRBJ2-2; V gene: TRBV7-7; D gene: NA; CDR3 protein: CASSSRRDAGELFF; CDR3 DNA: TGTGCCAGCAGCTCTAGACGAGATGCCGGGGAGCTGTTTTTT
clone size: NA; J gene: TRBJ1-1; V gene: TRBV6-1; D gene: NA; CDR3 protein: CASIWITEAFF; CDR3 DNA: TGTGCCAGCATCTGGATCACTGAAGCTTTCTTT
clone size: few; J gene: TRBJ1-3; V gene: TRBV5-6; D gene: NA; CDR3 protein: CASSPVGRNTIYF; CDR3 DNA: TGTGCCAGCAGCCCCGTGGGGAGGAACACCATATATTTT
clone size: NA; J gene: TRBJ1-3; V gene: TRBV30; D gene: NA; CDR3 protein: CAWSLGYWNTIYF; CDR3 DNA: TGTGCCTGGAGTTTAGGTTATTGGAACACCATATATTTT
clone size: NA; J gene: TRBJ2-5; V gene: TRBV6-5; D gene: TRBD1; CDR3 protein: CASTEGDRVWETQYF; CDR3 DNA: TGTGCCAGCACAGAAGGGGACAGGGTCTGGGAGACCCAGTACTTC
clone size: NA; J gene: TRBJ2-2; V gene: TRBV7-2; D gene: NA; CDR3 protein: CASSYRVTHTGELFF; CDR3 DNA: TGTGCCAGCAGCTACAGGGTGACACACACCGGGGAGCTGTTTTTT
clone size: once; J gene: TRBJ2-3; V gene: TRBV16; D gene: TRBD2; CDR3 protein: CASSRTSGRTQYF; CDR3 DNA: TGTGCCAGCAGCCGGACTAGCGGAAGGACGCAGTATTTT
clone size: NA; J gene: TRBJ1-6; V gene: TRBV11-2; D gene: NA; CDR3 protein: CASRELLESPLHF; CDR3 DNA: TGTGCCAGCAGGGAACTTCTGGAATCACCCCTCCACTTT
clone size: NA; J gene: TRBJ1-2; V gene: TRBV5-5; D gene: NA; CDR3 protein: CASSLEGFPNYGYTF; CDR3 DNA: TGTGCCAGCAGCTTGGAAGGGTTCCCTAACTATGGCTACACCTTC
clone size: NA; J gene: TRBJ1-1; V gene: TRBV9; D gene: NA; CDR3 protein: CASSVVRDPNTEAFF; CDR3 DNA: TGTGCCAGCAGCGTAGTACGGGACCCGAACACTGAAGCTTTCTTT
clone size: NA; J gene: TRBJ2-7; V gene: TRBV2; D gene: NA; CDR3 protein: CASNFIGPKSYEQYF; CDR3 DNA: TGTGCCAGCAATTTTATTGGGCCTAAGTCCTACGAGCAGTACTTC
clone size: NA; J gene: TRBJ1-4; V gene: TRBV7-9; D gene: TRBD1; CDR3 protein: CASSYRGANEKLFF; CDR3 DNA: TGTGCCAGCAGTTACAGGGGAGCTAATGAAAAACTGTTTTTT
clone size: NA; J gene: TRBJ2-5; V gene: TRBV6-1; D gene: NA; CDR3 protein: CASSGKGTHQETQYF; CDR3 DNA: TGTGCCAGCAGTGGCAAGGGGACACACCAAGAGACCCAGTACTTC
clone size: NA; J gene: TRBJ1-2; V gene: TRBV18; D gene: NA; CDR3 protein: CASSPPGVVYGYTF; CDR3 DNA: TGTGCCAGCTCACCACCAGGGGTGGTCTATGGCTACACCTTC
clone size: NA; J gene: TRBJ2-7; V gene: TRBV11-3; D gene: TRBD1; CDR3 protein: CASSLNPTGVILLEQYF; CDR3 DNA: TGTGCCAGCAGCTTAAACCCGACAGGGGTGATCCTACTCGAGCAGTACTTC
clone size: NA; J gene: TRBJ2-5; V gene: TRBV6-5; D gene: NA; CDR3 protein: CASSYRVETQYF; CDR3 DNA: TGTGCCAGCAGTTACAGGGTAGAGACCCAGTACTTC
clone size: NA; J gene: TRBJ2-1; V gene: TRBV12-5; D gene: NA; CDR3 protein: CASGDARRPHNEQFF; CDR3 DNA: TGTGCTAGTGGTGACGCTAGGCGGCCGCACAATGAGCAGTTCTTC
clone size: NA; J gene: TRBJ2-6; V gene: TRBV18; D gene: NA; CDR3 protein: CASSPATASGANVLTF; CDR3 DNA: TGTGCCAGCTCACCCGCGACAGCATCTGGGGCCAACGTCCTGACTTTC
clone size: NA; J gene: TRBJ2-3; V gene: TRBV11-3; D gene: NA; CDR3 protein: CASSLYTDTQYF; CDR3 DNA: TGTGCCAGCAGCTTATACACAGATACGCAGTATTTT
clone size: once; J gene: TRBJ2-7; V gene: TRBV4-3; D gene: NA; CDR3 protein: CASSSGTQGQNEQYF; CDR3 DNA: TGCGCCAGCAGCTCCGGGACACAGGGACAAAACGAGCAGTACTTC
clone size: NA; J gene: TRBJ1-3; V gene: TRBV7-2; D gene: NA; CDR3 protein: CASSLPVGNTIYF; CDR3 DNA: TGTGCCAGCAGCTTACCAGTGGGAAACACCATATATTTT
clone size: NA; J gene: TRBJ2-2; V gene: TRBV5-1; D gene: NA; CDR3 protein: CASPAANTGELFF; CDR3 DNA: TGCGCCAGCCCCGCAGCGAACACCGGGGAGCTGTTTTTT
clone size: NA; J gene: TRBJ2-1; V gene: TRBV7-6; D gene: TRBD2; CDR3 protein: CASSLRGGSGSGDEQFF; CDR3 DNA: TGTGCCAGCAGCTTAAGAGGAGGTAGCGGGAGTGGAGATGAGCAGTTCTTC
clone size: NA; J gene: TRBJ2-4; V gene: TRBV7-2; D gene: NA; CDR3 protein: CASSFSRAKNIQYF; CDR3 DNA: TGTGCCAGCAGCTTTTCGCGAGCCAAAAACATTCAGTACTTC
clone size: NA; J gene: TRBJ2-7; V gene: TRBV7-9; D gene: TRBD1; CDR3 protein: CAIPGQGLYEQYF; CDR3 DNA: TGTGCCATACCGGGACAGGGGCTCTACGAGCAGTACTTC
clone size: few; J gene: TRBJ1-1; V gene: TRBV29-1; D gene: NA; CDR3 protein: CSVIGGVGFSTEAFF; CDR3 DNA: TGCAGCGTTATAGGGGGGGTCGGGTTTAGCACTGAAGCTTTCTTT
clone size: few; J gene: TRBJ2-5; V gene: TRBV4-3; D gene: NA; CDR3 protein: CASSQDSTQETQYF; CDR3 DNA: TGCGCCAGCAGCCAAGACTCAACCCAAGAGACCCAGTACTTC
clone size: NA; J gene: TRBJ2-7; V gene: TRBV6-5; D gene: TRBD1; CDR3 protein: CASSYSGQGDYEQYF; CDR3 DNA: TGTGCCAGCAGTTACTCGGGGCAGGGGGACTACGAGCAGTACTTC
clone size: NA; J gene: TRBJ2-3; V gene: TRBV7-3; D gene: NA; CDR3 protein: CASSHSGRDDTQYF; CDR3 DNA: TGTGCCAGCAGCCATAGCGGACGTGATGATACGCAGTATTTT
clone size: NA; J gene: TRBJ2-5; V gene: TRBV4-3; D gene: TRBD1; CDR3 protein: CASSQYGTGQETQYF; CDR3 DNA: TGCGCCAGCAGCCAATACGGGACAGGCCAAGAGACCCAGTACTTC
clone size: once; J gene: TRBJ2-1; V gene: TRBV13; D gene: TRBD2; CDR3 protein: CASSLVTSGINEQFF; CDR3 DNA: TGTGCCAGCAGCTTAGTGACTAGCGGCATCAATGAGCAGTTCTTC
clone size: once; J gene: TRBJ2-2; V gene: TRBV5-1; D gene: TRBD1; CDR3 protein: CASRGQLHTGELFF; CDR3 DNA: TGCGCCAGCAGGGGACAGCTCCACACCGGGGAGCTGTTTTTT
clone size: NA; J gene: TRBJ2-1; V gene: TRBV18; D gene: TRBD2; CDR3 protein: CASSETSAEQFF; CDR3 DNA: TGTGCCAGCTCAGAAACTAGCGCGGAGCAGTTCTTC
clone size: NA; J gene: TRBJ2-2; V gene: TRBV19; D gene: NA; CDR3 protein: CASSRQGGNTGELFF; CDR3 DNA: TGTGCCAGTAGTCGACAGGGAGGGAATACCGGGGAGCTGTTTTTT
clone size: NA; J gene: TRBJ1-2; V gene: TRBV7-6; D gene: TRBD1; CDR3 protein: CASSKLGQGYGYTF; CDR3 DNA: TGTGCCAGCAGCAAACTGGGACAGGGTTATGGCTACACCTTC
clone size: NA; J gene: TRBJ2-7; V gene: TRBV4-1; D gene: TRBD1; CDR3 protein: CASSPRQGATAYEQYF; CDR3 DNA: TGCGCCAGCAGCCCCCGACAGGGGGCCACAGCCTACGAGCAGTACTTC
clone size: NA; J gene: TRBJ1-2; V gene: TRBV18; D gene: NA; CDR3 protein: CASSPTGNYGYTF; CDR3 DNA: TGTGCCAGCTCGCCCACAGGGAACTATGGCTACACCTTC
clone size: NA; J gene: TRBJ1-3; V gene: TRBV18; D gene: NA; CDR3 protein: CASSPPQGRSSGNTIYF; CDR3 DNA: TGTGCCAGCTCACCCCCACAGGGTAGGAGCTCTGGAAACACCATATATTTT
clone size: once; J gene: TRBJ1-2; V gene: TRBV15; D gene: NA; CDR3 protein: CATSNPKRGSYGYTF; CDR3 DNA: TGTGCCACCAGCAACCCCAAAAGGGGCTCGTATGGCTACACCTTC
clone size: NA; J gene: TRBJ1-2; V gene: TRBV7-9; D gene: NA; CDR3 protein: CASSLEQGYGYTF; CDR3 DNA: TGTGCCAGCAGCTTGGAGCAGGGCTATGGCTACACCTTC
clone size: NA; J gene: TRBJ2-6; V gene: TRBV7-3; D gene: TRBD2; CDR3 protein: CASSLWTSGGANVLTF; CDR3 DNA: TGTGCCAGCAGCTTATGGACTAGCGGTGGGGCCAACGTCCTGACTTTC
clone size: once; J gene: TRBJ2-4; V gene: TRBV6-1; D gene: TRBD2; CDR3 protein: CASSEVAGGGTKNIQYF; CDR3 DNA: TGTGCCAGCAGTGAGGTAGCGGGAGGCGGGACCAAAAACATTCAGTACTTC
clone size: NA; J gene: TRBJ1-2; V gene: TRBV6-5; D gene: TRBD1; CDR3 protein: CASSRTGIYGYTF; CDR3 DNA: TGTGCCAGCAGCCGGACAGGCATCTATGGCTACACCTTC
clone size: NA; J gene: TRBJ2-7; V gene: TRBV4-3; D gene: NA; CDR3 protein: CASSQARSKYMEQYF; CDR3 DNA: TGCGCCAGCAGCCAAGCCAGATCTAAGTACATGGAGCAGTACTTC
clone size: NA; J gene: TRBJ2-3; V gene: TRBV27; D gene: NA; CDR3 protein: CASALIGRDTQYF; CDR3 DNA: TGTGCCAGCGCCCTCATTGGAAGGGATACGCAGTATTTT
clone size: NA; J gene: TRBJ2-7; V gene: TRBV2; D gene: NA; CDR3 protein: CASSAEGETQQYF; CDR3 DNA: TGTGCCAGCAGTGCGGAGGGAGAAACCCAGCAGTACTTC
clone size: few; J gene: TRBJ2-1; V gene: TRBV5-4; D gene: TRBD2; CDR3 protein: CASSLGAGGYNEQFF; CDR3 DNA: TGTGCCAGCAGCTTGGGTGCGGGAGGGTACAATGAGCAGTTCTTC